This TCR beta chain was documented in a study of blood T cell repertoires in COVID-19. Background on the study: T cells, B-cell-depleted T cells, or PBMCs provided the cDNA or gDNA that served as material.

This CDR3 has 15 amino acids. Germline assignment: CDR1 MNHEY and CDR2 SVGAGI. In the original processing: It was from reference gene primer amplification that nucleated cell counts were estimated. The assay was immunoSEQ multiplex PCR, and TCRdb's table has in-frame clones only and misses some. For V, J and clone size, that table is used; D and trimming come from the DNA. The table shows fewer than 300,000 clones, with 85% occurring only once. This TCR came from a human donor in a cohort sampled during active COVID-19. The source material was peripheral blood. The chain employs TRBV6-5 and TRBJ1-2; TRBD1 aligns across 10 bases. The CDR3 protein is CATRSSTGGNYGYTF. The CDR3 DNA sequence: TGTGCGACCCGGTCGTCGACAGGGGGCAACTATGGCTACACCTTC.